These 17 T cell receptor beta chains were sequenced from one sample in a study of T cell repertoires in cytomegalovirus infection (dated by TCRdb to about 2019). Instrument used: Illumina HiSeq 1500. In-frame beta chains were kept once TCRdb had trimmed the public reads at Q25 with fastp and called clones with MiXCR. Entries are consolidated by CDR3 protein sequence, retaining the most common genes and DNA. The sample table shows 800,000 to 950,000 distinct CDR3 sequences, and 32% are seen once. Around 12% of the sample comes from the top ten. In light of the paper, this sample's treatment or condition label describes: in vitro stimulation with specific CMV peptide epitopes to enrich CMV-specific T cells. Their cognate antigens are unknown. The source material was cultured CD8+ T cells from PBMCs, sampled from culture after CMV antigen stimulation. The receptors originated from a human donor in good health (CMV status not recorded). Some clones in this sample may be carry-over from other donors' samples.

This clonotype came up a few times. The chain employs TRBV6-1 and TRBJ2-1; 8 positions agree with TRBD1. CDR3 size: 14 residues. Germline loops: CDR1 MNHNS, CDR2 SASEGT. J gave up 4 bases and V 7 bases, and 6 bases lay outside the gene matches. CDR3 protein: CASKTGALYNEQFF. The CDR3 DNA follows: TGTGCCAGCAAGACAGGGGCCCTTTACAATGAGCAGTTCTTC.

This clonotype came up a few times. CDR3 sequence: CASRNTYEQYF. In DNA form, the CDR3 reads TGTGCCAGCAGAAATACCTACGAGCAGTACTTC. This chain connects TRBV5-5 to TRBJ2-7, with unresolved D. The CDR3 is 11 residues long. The germline CDR1 and CDR2 sequences are SGHKS and YYEKEE (reference sequence). V lost 5 bases to trimming and J lost 2 bases, with 5 bases between them.

On this clonotype: Being one base from a much bigger clone, this may be a read error. CDR3 sequence (DNA): TGTGCCAGCAGCTTGCAGGGGTTGGGATATGAGCAGTTCTTC. It is translated as CASSLQGLGYEQFF. This chain connects TRBV7-2 to TRBJ2-1; a weak D match, TRBD1 (6 bases). The germline V and J ends were trimmed by 3 bases and 8 bases, with 14 bases remaining between them. The CDR3 is 14 residues long. The V gene's germline CDR1 is SGHTA and CDR2 FQGNSA.

This clonotype has just a few counts. The rearrangement links TRBV12-3 or TRBV12-4 to TRBJ1-1; D gene unclear. This CDR3 spans 12 amino acids. The ends were cut back, 8 bases at V and 2 bases at J, with 9 bases in the middle. The CDR3 loop is CASRWGNTEAFF. In nucleotides, the CDR3 is TGTGCCAGCCGATGGGGAAACACTGAAGCTTTCTTT.

This rearrangement joins TRBV5-6 to TRBJ2-2; possibly TRBD2 for D (6 bases). CDR3 length: 16 residues. Germline lookup yields CDR1 SGHDT and CDR2 YYEEEE. V lost 0 bases and J lost 6, with 15 bases in between. CDR3 DNA sequence: TGTGCCAGCAGCTTGGCTGGCCGACTAGGTTCCGGGGAGCTGTTTTTT. It translates to CASSLAGRLGSGELFF.

The CDR3 DNA is TGTGCCAGCAGCTTGGCCGGGGAGGGTTCCTACGAGCAGTACTTC. Translation gives CASSLAGEGSYEQYF. The chain has TRBV5-6 and TRBJ2-7; TRBD2 agrees at 7 bases. The CDR3 sequence is 15 residues long. Germline lookup yields CDR1 SGHDT and CDR2 YYEEEE. J gave up 1 base and V 0 bases, and 4 bases lay outside the gene matches.

This clonotype was observed a handful of times. J is TRBJ1-4 and V is TRBV11-1; D is possibly TRBD1 (6 bases). This CDR3 is 16 amino acids long. With 5 bases removed from V and 3 bases from J, the gap between germline ends came to 16 bases. Germline CDR1 reads SGHAT; CDR2 reads FQDESV (reference sequence). The CDR3: CASSTAGAVANEKLFF. The CDR3 nucleotides read TGTGCCAGCAGCACCGCGGGGGCGGTGGCTAATGAAAAACTGTTTTTT.

In its sample, this clonotype was seen a few times. The rearrangement links TRBV5-4 to TRBJ2-1, with D unclear. Trimming removed 0 bases at V and 1 base at J, with 17 bases between. CDR3 length: 18 amino acids. The germline CDR1 and CDR2 sequences are SGHNT and YYREEE (reference sequence). The CDR3 sequence is CASSLVSLTYNSYNEQFF. In nucleotides, the CDR3 is TGTGCCAGCAGCTTGGTCTCGTTAACCTATAATTCCTACAATGAGCAGTTCTTC.

The V gene is TRBV12-5, the J gene TRBJ1-4; 7 nucleotides line up with TRBD1. The CDR3 is 15 residues long. Per the germline V gene, CDR1 is LGHNT and CDR2 is FRNRAP. V gave up 6 bases and J gave up 7 bases; unmatched junction bases: 11. The CDR3 here is CASGPGDSSVEKLFF. As DNA, the CDR3 is TGTGCTAGTGGCCCCGGGGACAGTTCCGTTGAAAAACTGTTTTTT.

This clonotype was detected ten times or more. The chain is built from TRBV7-6 and TRBJ2-1; 9 bases are shared with TRBD2. J gave up 4 bases and V 5 bases, and 12 bases lay outside the gene matches. The CDR3 covers 17 residues. CDR1 is SGHVS and CDR2 is FNYEAQ in the germline V gene. As DNA, the CDR3 is TGTGCCAGCAGCCATCAGCCCAGCGGGGGGCTTTACAATGAGCAGTTCTTC. It specifies CASSHQPSGGLYNEQFF.

J is TRBJ1-2 and V is TRBV7-9; weak D call: TRBD1 (5 bases). The CDR3 contains 15 residues. Trimming took 2 bases from V and 9 from J, leaving 19 bases between them. Germline CDR1 and CDR2: SEHNR and FQNEAQ (reference sequence). The CDR3 here is CASSLIGTGGGSYTF. Here the CDR3 DNA reads TGTGCCAGCAGCTTAATAGGGACGGGAGGCGGTAGCTACACCTTC.

The genes are TRBV28 and TRBJ2-5; TRBD2 matches 8 bases. The CDR3 extends over 14 amino acids. J gave up 7 bases and V 1 base, and 5 bases lay outside the gene matches. Germline CDR1 and CDR2: MDHEN and SYDVKM. CDR3 coding DNA: TGTGCCAGCAGTTTATTCGGGGGGGCTCTGACCCAGTACTTC. Amino acids: CASSLFGGALTQYF.

This clonotype was recorded many times. This chain joins TRBV9 and TRBJ1-2; 7 bases line up with TRBD1. CDR1 and CDR2 (germline): SGDLS, YYNGEE. The length of the CDR3 is 14 residues. J gave up 4 bases and V 3 bases, and 6 bases lay outside the gene matches. The CDR3 sequence: CASSERDSSYGYTF. CDR3 bases: TGTGCCAGCAGCGAAAGGGACAGCAGCTATGGCTACACCTTC. The entire variable domain, with the rest obtained from reference TRBV9 and TRBJ1-2, is as follows: DSGVTQTPKHLITATGQRVTLRCSPRSGDLSVYWYQQSLDQGLQFLIQYYNGEERAKGNILERFSAQQFPDLHSELNLSSLELGDSALYFCASSERDSSYGYTFGSGTRLTVV.

The rearrangement uses TRBV29-1 and TRBJ1-4; TRBD1 matches 8 bases. The germline CDR1 and CDR2 sequences are SQVTM and ANQGSEA. The CDR3 extends over 18 amino acids. V shed 1 base, J shed 4 bases, and the junction held 14 bases outside the gene matches. The CDR3, as DNA: TGCAGCGTTGAAGGGGAGGTTGGGACAGGATTAAGTAATGAAAAACTGTTTTTT. Translated, it gives CSVEGEVGTGLSNEKLFF.

In this sample, this clonotype turned up a few times. The J gene is TRBJ2-7, the V gene TRBV11-1; perhaps TRBD2 as D (6 bases). This CDR3 has 13 residues. V gave up 8 bases and J gave up 6 bases, with 17 bases separating them. CDR1 is SGHAT and CDR2 is FQDESV in the germline V gene (reference sequence). DNA of the CDR3: TGTGCCAGCGGCGAATATGAGGGACTCGAGCAGTACGTC. Protein product: CASGEYEGLEQYV.

This rearrangement joins TRBV28 to TRBJ2-7; no definite D call. This CDR3 region has 14 residues. CDR1 MDHEN and CDR2 SYDVKM come from the germline V gene. V dropped 4 bases and J dropped 0 bases, with 10 bases sitting between them. The CDR3 DNA is TGTGCCAGCAGTTCGTACTTGAACTCCTACGAGCAGTACGTC. Translation gives CASSSYLNSYEQYV.

J is TRBJ2-3 and V is TRBV27, with D tentatively TRBD2 (5 bases). The CDR3 is 15 amino acids. CDR1 and CDR2 (germline): MNHEY, SMNVEV (reference sequence). The V end was cut by 2 bases, the J end by 1 base, with 10 bases between. CDR3 loop: CASSLTGIGTDTQYF. In DNA, the CDR3 is TGTGCCAGCAGTTTAACGGGGATAGGCACAGATACGCAGTATTTT.